This passage covers 19 T cell receptor beta chains from one sample sequenced in a study of regulatory T cells in long-lasting Graves disease. Time point described: persistent/refractory GD, antithyroid drugs over 5 years with positive TRAb. Making the TCR library involved RNA that had been extracted from PBMCs. iRepertoire HTBI primers and Arm-PCR of CDR3 regions built TCR beta libraries. Via MiXCR, TCRdb re-called the multiplex PCR reads, giving one row per CDR3 protein. The table records around 400,000 distinct CDR3 sequences, 23% of them present only once. Sequenced here: peripheral blood mononuclear cells (PBMCs), sampled when the disease was refractory, from a patient treated with antithyroid drugs. These receptors were collected from a female donor with Graves disease.

A few counts support this clonotype. The rearrangement links TRBV12-3 or TRBV12-4 to TRBJ1-5, with 7 bases identical to TRBD1. The CDR3 extends over 15 amino acids. V shed 2 bases, J shed 6 bases, and the junction held 7 bases outside the gene matches. CDR3 DNA: TGTGCCAGCAGTTTAAACACAGGGGTGGGTCAGCCCCAGCATTTT. Encoded protein: CASSLNTGVGQPQHF.

This clonotype was seen a few times. The chain has TRBV7-2 and TRBJ2-2; 7 bases agree with TRBD2. With V trimmed by 1 base and J by 7 bases, 3 bases remained unmatched. Germline V gene lookup returns CDR1 SGHTA and CDR2 FQGNSA. The CDR3 consists of 14 residues. This chain's CDR3 is CASSLGLASGELFF. In nucleotides, the CDR3 is TGTGCCAGCAGCTTAGGACTAGCCAGCGGGGAGCTGTTTTTT.

The chain carries TRBV3-1 and TRBJ2-2; D unresolved. Deletions cut 5 bases from V and 7 bases from J, with 14 bases between. This CDR3 spans 14 amino acids. The germline V gene has CDR1 LGHDT and CDR2 YNNKEL (reference sequence). DNA of the CDR3: TGTGCCAGCAGCGCAGACCCTGGAGACGGGGAGCTGTTTTTT. Its translation: CASSADPGDGELFF.

This clonotype was recorded many times. The chain recombines TRBV6-5 with TRBJ2-7; no clear D. The germline V and J ends were trimmed by 2 bases and 3 bases, with 14 bases remaining between them. Germline V lookup: CDR1 MNHEY, CDR2 SVGAGI. The CDR3 has 15 residues. Here the CDR3 reads CASSYAAPGFYEQYF. CDR3 DNA sequence: TGTGCCAGCAGTTACGCGGCCCCGGGCTTCTACGAGCAGTACTTC.

A remark on this clonotype: One end of the junction fails to match germline, which may point to a read error. The chain joins TRBV7-2 to TRBJ1-4; tentative D call: TRBD1 (5 bases). The CDR3 runs to 15 residues. The germline gives CDR1 SGHTA, CDR2 FQGNSA. Here the CDR3 reads CAGSSIGRDGGKLFF. As DNA, the CDR3 is TGTGCCGGCAGCTCCATCGGCAGGGATGGTGGAAAACTGTTTTTT. The whole variable domain, remainder taken from reference TRBV7-2 and TRBJ1-4, is GAGVSQSPSNKVTEKGKDVELRCDPISGHTALYWYRQSLGQGLEFLIYFQGNSAPDKSGLPSDRFSAERTGGSVSTLTIQRTQQEDSAVYLCAGSSIGRDGGKLFFGSGTQLSVL.

Many counts were recorded for this clonotype. The chain links TRBV20-1 to TRBJ2-7, with TRBD2 identical over 13 bases. With V trimmed by 3 bases and J by 3 bases, 5 bases remained unmatched. This CDR3 has 15 residues. Germline loops: CDR1 DFQATT, CDR2 SNEGSKA (reference sequence). The DNA for the CDR3 is TGCAGTGCTAGCCAAGGACTAGCGGGAGTCTACGAGCAGTACTTC. Residues: CSASQGLAGVYEQYF.

This chain connects TRBV30 to TRBJ1-5; 9 bases agree with TRBD1. The CDR3 has 13 residues. Germline V gene sequence: CDR1 GTSNPN, CDR2 SVGIG (reference sequence). Germline trimming cut 5 bases from V and 6 bases from J; bases unmatched to any gene: 5. The CDR3 DNA follows: TGTGCCTGGGGCCCGACAGGGGGTCAGCCCCAGCATTTT. Its translation: CAWGPTGGQPQHF. Full variable domain (remainder filled in from reference TRBV30 and TRBJ1-5): SQTIHQWPATLVQPVGSPLSLECTVEGTSNPNLYWYRQAAGRGLQLLFYSVGIGQISSEVPQNLSASRPQDRQFILSSKKLLLSDSGFYLCAWGPTGGQPQHFGDGTRLSIL.

This sequence joins TRBV18 and TRBJ1-3; no clear D. CDR3 length equals 16 residues. Trimming shortened V by 3 bases and J by 2 bases, and 14 bases separated the two germline ends. The germline gives CDR1 KGHSH, CDR2 LQKENI. CDR3 protein: CASSPTSPPTGNTIYF. The DNA of the CDR3 is TGTGCCAGCTCACCGACATCACCACCGACTGGAAACACCATATATTTT. The entire variable domain, with the rest obtained from reference TRBV18 and TRBJ1-3, is as follows: NAGVMQNPRHLVRRRGQEARLRCSPMKGHSHVYWYRQLPEEGLKFMVYLQKENIIDESGMPKERFSAEFPKEGPSILRIQQVVRGDSAAYFCASSPTSPPTGNTIYFGEGSWLTVV.

This clonotype was seen at least ten times. The chain has TRBV7-9 and TRBJ2-5; D remains unclear. The CDR3 is 14 amino acids. The V gene lost 2 bases and the J gene lost 5 bases, with 12 bases spanning the gap. Germline V gene lookup returns CDR1 SEHNR and CDR2 FQNEAQ (reference sequence). CDR3 amino acids: CASSLRAVHETQYF. In nucleotides, the CDR3 is TGTGCCAGCAGCTTAAGGGCGGTCCACGAGACCCAGTACTTC.

This clonotype was seen a single time. This chain joins TRBV27 and TRBJ2-2, with 8 bases lining up with TRBD2. The CDR3 has 15 amino acids. The J segment lost 6 bases and the V segment lost 2 bases, leaving 5 bases of the junction unmatched. Per the germline V gene, CDR1 is MNHEY and CDR2 is SMNVEV (reference sequence). This CDR3 is CASSLGAGVPGELFF. CDR3 sequence (DNA): TGTGCCAGCAGTTTAGGAGCGGGAGTCCCCGGGGAGCTGTTTTTT.

The sample holds one count of this clonotype. At one of its ends the junction is not consistent with the germline gene, which may arise from a read error. The chain couples TRBV5-8 to TRBJ2-5, with D possibly TRBD2 on 6 matching bases. This CDR3 region has 15 residues. Germline CDR1 is SGHTS and CDR2 is YDEGEE. The CDR3 sequence: CTSSLAGGNQETQYF. For the CDR3, the DNA is TGTACCAGCAGCTTGGCCGGGGGTAACCAAGAGACCCAGTACTTC. The variable domain in full, completed from reference TRBV5-8 and TRBJ2-5, reads EAGVTQSPTHLIKTRGQQATLRCSPISGHTSVYWYQQALGLGLQFLLWYDEGEERNRGNFPPRFSGRQFPNYSSELNVNALELEDSALYLCTSSLAGGNQETQYFGPGTRLLVL.

Concerning this clonotype itself: One end of the junction does not line up with germline, which may come from a read error. The chain joins TRBV19 to TRBJ1-1; tentatively, D is TRBD1 (5 bases). This CDR3 region has 15 residues. Germline loops: CDR1 LNHDA, CDR2 SQIVND (reference sequence). The CDR3 loop reads CASSIVVPGQGEALF. In DNA form, the CDR3 reads TGTGCCAGTAGTATAGTTGTCCCTGGGCAGGGAGAAGCTCTCTTT.

Here the CDR3 DNA reads TGCGCCAGCAGCTTCCGGGACAGAGAGACCCAGTACTTC. This encodes CASSFRDRETQYF. The V gene is TRBV5-1, the J gene TRBJ2-5; TRBD1 agrees at 7 bases. V was clipped by 2 bases and J by 4 bases; unmatched bases: 2. The CDR3 has 13 residues. CDR1 and CDR2 from the germline V gene are SGHRS and YFSETQ.

Many counts were recorded for this clonotype. The chain couples TRBV30 to TRBJ2-7, with TRBD1 as a possible D gene (5 bases). This CDR3 region has 12 residues. The V gene lost 3 bases and the J gene lost 3 bases, with 9 bases spanning the gap. Germline lookup yields CDR1 GTSNPN and CDR2 SVGIG (reference sequence). This CDR3 is CAWRGQFYEQYF. CDR3 sequence (DNA): TGTGCCTGGAGGGGGCAATTCTACGAGCAGTACTTC.

This clonotype showed up just a few times. V usage is TRBV27 and J usage is TRBJ1-1, with unresolved D. The germline V gene encodes CDR1 MNHEY and CDR2 SMNVEV (reference sequence). The CDR3 runs to 13 residues. Trimming took 3 bases from V and 5 from J, leaving 10 bases between them. The CDR3 reads CASSFGVWTEAFF. The CDR3 coding sequence is TGTGCCAGCAGTTTCGGGGTCTGGACTGAAGCTTTCTTT.

Only a few counts were recorded for this clonotype. The chain combines TRBV9 with TRBJ2-5, with 9 positions matching TRBD2. After removal of 3 bases from V and 4 bases from J, the junction contained 10 bases not matched to a gene. From germline, CDR1 is SGDLS and CDR2 YYNGEE. The CDR3 is 16 amino acids. The CDR3 DNA follows: TGTGCCAGCAGCGGAGACGGCGGGAGGGCTTTAGAGACCCAGTACTTC. This sequence encodes CASSGDGGRALETQYF.

This clonotype was seen repeatedly, ten times or more. This chain connects TRBV28 to TRBJ1-3; D uncertain. CDR1 MDHEN and CDR2 SYDVKM come from the germline V gene. The germline V and J ends were trimmed by 4 bases and 4 bases, with 11 bases remaining between them. This CDR3 contains 14 residues. The DNA of the CDR3 is TGTGCCAGCAGTTGGCGGGGAACGGGAAACACCATATATTTT. It codes for CASSWRGTGNTIYF.

This clonotype was observed a handful of times. The chain recombines TRBV29-1 with TRBJ1-4; D may be TRBD1 (6 bases). V lost 6 bases and J 0 bases, leaving 8 bases between the germline ends. CDR3 length: 13 amino acids. In germline, CDR1 is SQVTM, CDR2 ANQGSEA. DNA of the CDR3: TGCAGCGTGAGGGACACAACTAATGAAAAACTGTTTTTT. Its protein is CSVRDTTNEKLFF.

With regard to this clonotype: With a much larger clone just one base away, this may be a read error. The chain employs TRBV28 and TRBJ1-6, with D maybe TRBD1 (5 bases). Germline V gene lookup returns CDR1 MDHEN and CDR2 SYDVKM. This CDR3 has 19 residues. The DNA of the CDR3 is TGTGCCAGCAGTTCTACGGGTGTGGGGACCTCCTCCCATAATTCACCCCTCCACTTT. Amino acid sequence: CASSSTGVGTSSHNSPLHF.